This T cell receptor (beta chain) was documented in a study of blood T cell repertoires in COVID-19. In the study overall: The United States, Italy and Spain provided the acute and convalescent COVID-19 samples. PBMCs, B-cell-depleted T cells, or T cells were the source of the cDNA or gDNA that made up the material.

In germline, CDR1 is LGHDT, CDR2 YNNKEL (reference sequence). The CDR3 has 14 residues. Between the trimmed V and J ends, which lost 3 bases and 2 bases, there was a span of 11 bases. Original processing notes: Reference gene primer amplification gave nucleated cell count estimates. Clones were read by immunoSEQ multiplex PCR, and TCRdb kept only the in-frame ones, dropping some. From that table come the V and J calls and clone size; the DNA was used to work out D and trimming. This repertoire shows some 200,000 clones, approximately 90% found once; its top ten account for around 6.5%. Only a few counts were recorded for this clone.

The sequenced sample consisted of peripheral blood. This TCR was recovered from a woman older than 75 in a cohort sampled during active or convalescent COVID-19. The chain combines TRBV3-1 (or the pseudogene TRBV3-2) with TRBJ2-7, with a possible D match to TRBD2 (6 bases). The CDR3 reads CASSHNGGAYEQYF. Here the CDR3 DNA reads TGTGCCAGCAGCCACAACGGGGGTGCCTACGAGCAGTACTTC.